The rows below give T cell receptor beta chains drawn from one sample of a study of vaccination effects on CD4 cells after COVID-19. Their antigens are not known. This table comes from immunoSEQ multiplex PCR, and its TCRdb copy is limited to in-frame clones, with some not included. The repertoire holds approximately 23,000 clones, with about 73% as singletons. The material was CD4+ T cells from PBMCs cultured with SARS-CoV-2 spike peptides, obtained after COVID-19 vaccination. These receptors all come from a human donor who received a COVID-19 vaccine. The CDR3 runs from the conserved cysteine through the conserved F or W. A D gene is named only where the DNA matches it firmly. A row's size may be missing; if present it is once, few, many or a size class.

abundance: NA
j_gene: TRBJ1-2
d_gene: NA
v_gene: TRBV19
CDR3aa: CASSIGTGYGYTF
CDR3nt: TGTGCCAGTAGTATTGGTACTGGCTATGGCTACACCTTC

abundance: NA
j_gene: TRBJ2-1
d_gene: TRBD2
v_gene: TRBV19
CDR3aa: CASSIIAGVDEQFF
CDR3nt: TGTGCCAGTAGTATAATAGCGGGGGTCGATGAGCAGTTCTTC

abundance: NA
j_gene: TRBJ1-3
d_gene: NA
v_gene: TRBV7-6
CDR3aa: CASSPGRTLGNTIYF
CDR3nt: TGTGCCAGCAGCCCGGGCAGGACATTGGGAAACACCATATATTTT

abundance: NA
j_gene: TRBJ1-3
d_gene: NA
v_gene: TRBV19
CDR3aa: CASRTTRAGNTIYF
CDR3nt: TGTGCCAGTAGGACTACCAGGGCTGGAAACACCATATATTTT

abundance: NA
j_gene: TRBJ2-7
d_gene: NA
v_gene: TRBV30
CDR3aa: CAWSPPAPTRGQYF
CDR3nt: TGTGCCTGGAGCCCCCCAGCTCCCACCCGGGGTCAGTACTTC

abundance: NA
j_gene: TRBJ2-7
d_gene: NA
v_gene: TRBV20-1
CDR3aa: CSASKMRERGEQYF
CDR3nt: TGCAGTGCTAGTAAAATGCGGGAGAGGGGGGAGCAGTACTTC

abundance: NA
j_gene: TRBJ2-1
d_gene: NA
v_gene: TRBV6-4
CDR3aa: CASSEEGSYNEQFF
CDR3nt: TGTGCCAGCAGTGAGGAGGGCTCCTACAATGAGCAGTTCTTC

abundance: NA
j_gene: TRBJ2-1
d_gene: NA
v_gene: TRBV19
CDR3aa: CASRTGGASGTNNEQFF
CDR3nt: TGTGCCAGTAGGACAGGGGGGGCTAGCGGGACGAACAATGAGCAGTTCTTC

abundance: NA
j_gene: TRBJ1-3
d_gene: NA
v_gene: TRBV9
CDR3aa: CASSVELDSSGNTIYF
CDR3nt: TGTGCCAGCAGCGTAGAGTTGGACAGCTCTGGAAACACCATATATTTT

abundance: NA
j_gene: TRBJ2-1
d_gene: NA
v_gene: TRBV6-5
CDR3aa: CAIRFSVTEQGEQFF
CDR3nt: TGTGCCATTCGGTTTTCGGTAACCGAGCAGGGGGAGCAGTTCTTC

abundance: NA
j_gene: TRBJ2-2
d_gene: NA
v_gene: TRBV11-2
CDR3aa: CASSLRGGGGTGELFF
CDR3nt: TGTGCCAGCAGCTTAAGGGGAGGAGGGGGCACCGGGGAGCTGTTTTTT

abundance: NA
j_gene: TRBJ1-5
d_gene: TRBD1
v_gene: TRBV6-5
CDR3aa: CASRETGGGQPQHF
CDR3nt: TGTGCCAGCAGGGAGACAGGGGGCGGGCAGCCCCAGCATTTT

abundance: NA
j_gene: TRBJ1-6
d_gene: NA
v_gene: TRBV12-3/TRBV12-4
CDR3aa: CASRGLGDSPLHF
CDR3nt: TGTGCCAGCAGGGGATTGGGGGATTCACCCCTCCACTTT

abundance: NA
j_gene: TRBJ1-2
d_gene: NA
v_gene: TRBV14
CDR3aa: CASSQDDRYYGYTF
CDR3nt: TGTGCCAGCAGCCAAGACGACAGATACTATGGCTACACCTTC

abundance: NA
j_gene: TRBJ2-5
d_gene: NA
v_gene: TRBV24-1
CDR3aa: CATGEAGKETQYF
CDR3nt: TGTGCCACCGGGGAGGCAGGTAAAGAGACCCAGTACTTC

abundance: few
j_gene: TRBJ1-2
d_gene: NA
v_gene: TRBV6-5
CDR3aa: CASRDSRRGYYGYTF
CDR3nt: TGTGCCAGCAGGGACAGTCGGCGGGGGTACTATGGCTACACCTTC

abundance: NA
j_gene: TRBJ2-1
d_gene: NA
v_gene: TRBV7-9
CDR3aa: CASSLRDGSYNEQFF
CDR3nt: TGTGCCAGCAGCCTCCGGGACGGCTCCTACAATGAGCAGTTCTTC

abundance: few
j_gene: TRBJ2-6
d_gene: NA
v_gene: TRBV6-6
CDR3aa: CASKEAGANVLTF
CDR3nt: TGTGCCAGCAAGGAGGCTGGGGCCAACGTCCTGACTTTC

abundance: few
j_gene: TRBJ2-2
d_gene: NA
v_gene: TRBV27
CDR3aa: CATRRAGELFF
CDR3nt: TGTGCCACCCGGAGGGCCGGGGAGCTGTTTTTT

abundance: NA
j_gene: TRBJ1-2
d_gene: TRBD1
v_gene: TRBV6-5
CDR3aa: CASSYPQGNYGYTF
CDR3nt: TGTGCCAGCAGTTACCCACAGGGGAACTATGGCTACACCTTC

abundance: NA
j_gene: TRBJ2-1
d_gene: TRBD2
v_gene: TRBV6-4
CDR3aa: CASSEGLAAYNEQFF
CDR3nt: TGTGCCAGCAGTGAGGGACTAGCGGCCTACAATGAGCAGTTCTTC